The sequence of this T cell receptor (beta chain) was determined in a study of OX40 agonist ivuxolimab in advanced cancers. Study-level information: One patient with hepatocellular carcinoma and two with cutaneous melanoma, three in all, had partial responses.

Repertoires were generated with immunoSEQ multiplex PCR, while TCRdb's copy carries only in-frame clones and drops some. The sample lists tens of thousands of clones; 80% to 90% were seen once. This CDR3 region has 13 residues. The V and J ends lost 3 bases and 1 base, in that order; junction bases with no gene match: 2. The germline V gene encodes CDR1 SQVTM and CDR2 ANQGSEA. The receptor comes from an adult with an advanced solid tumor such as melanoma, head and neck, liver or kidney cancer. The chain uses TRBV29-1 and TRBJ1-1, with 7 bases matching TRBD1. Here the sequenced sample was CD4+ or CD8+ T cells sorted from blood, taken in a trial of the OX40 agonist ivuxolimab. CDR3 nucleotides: TGCAGCGTTGAGGGACAGCAGAACACTGAAGCTTTCTTT. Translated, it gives CSVEGQQNTEAFF.